Listed below are T cell receptor beta chains from one sample, sequenced in a study of blood T cells in healthy people across ages. One entry per CDR3 protein, called by TCRdb with MiXCR from the 5' RACE reads. Of around 800,000 distinct CDR3 sequences detected, 53% appear once; the ten largest clones hold approximately 40%. The sequenced sample consisted of blood. These TCRs come from a man at least 80 years old in good health. Both conserved end residues are part of each CDR3. Each record gives: D gene, clone size, V gene, J gene, CDR3 DNA, CDR3 protein. D genes are given only for firm matches. Some rows have no size entry. The others give once, few or many, or a class for an expanded clone.

D: NA
size: NA
V: TRBV7-2
J: TRBJ2-1
DNA: TGTGCCAGCAGTTTCGCGAGGAGTGAGCAGTTCTTC
CDR3: CASSFARSEQFF

D: TRBD2
size: few
V: TRBV28
J: TRBJ2-7
DNA: TGTGCCAGCACCCTCGGGGGGGCCCCCTACGAGCAGTACTTC
CDR3: CASTLGGAPYEQYF

D: TRBD1
size: NA
V: TRBV27
J: TRBJ1-5
DNA: TGTGCCAGCAGTTTGTTGGGACAGGGGGTTAGCAATCAGCCCCAGCATTTT
CDR3: CASSLLGQGVSNQPQHF

D: TRBD1
size: few
V: TRBV9
J: TRBJ2-1
DNA: TGTGCCAGCAGCACCCGACAGGGGAGCTACAATGAGCAGTTCTTC
CDR3: CASSTRQGSYNEQFF

D: NA
size: few
V: TRBV7-9
J: TRBJ2-6
DNA: TGTGCCAGCAGTTCAACTAGCCTCTCTGGGGCCAACGTCCTGACTTTC
CDR3: CASSSTSLSGANVLTF

D: NA
size: NA
V: TRBV20-1
J: TRBJ1-1
DNA: TGCAGTGCTTGGGCACAGAAGAGGGCCGTCGCTTTCTTT
CDR3: CSAWAQKRAVAFF

D: NA
size: NA
V: TRBV20-1
J: TRBJ2-5
DNA: TGCAGTGCTAGCCCCGGGACTCGTCTGAGGGAGCGGTACTTC
CDR3: CSASPGTRLRERYF

D: TRBD1
size: NA
V: TRBV15
J: TRBJ1-1
DNA: TGTGCCACCAGCAGGGGACAGGGCTTGGACACTGAAGCTTTCTTT
CDR3: CATSRGQGLDTEAFF

D: TRBD2
size: NA
V: TRBV12-3/TRBV12-4
J: TRBJ2-1
DNA: TGTGCCAGCACCACTAGCGGGAGGATTAATGGTGAGCAGTTCTTC
CDR3: CASTTSGRINGEQFF

D: TRBD2
size: NA
V: TRBV20-1
J: TRBJ2-1
DNA: TGCAGTGCTACACTAGCGGGAGTAGGCCTTGAGCAGTTCTTC
CDR3: CSATLAGVGLEQFF

D: TRBD2
size: few
V: TRBV7-2
J: TRBJ2-5
DNA: TGTGCCAGCAGCTTAGCGAGGCGGGAGGAGGTTGGGCGATATGAGCAGTACTTC
CDR3: CASSLARREEVGRYEQYF

D: TRBD2
size: few
V: TRBV24-1
J: TRBJ2-1
DNA: TGTGCCACCAGTGGGGGCCTAGCGGAAAACAATGAGCAGTTCTTC
CDR3: CATSGGLAENNEQFF

D: TRBD1
size: NA
V: TRBV4-1
J: TRBJ1-5
DNA: TGCGCCAGCAGCCAACTCCTGGGAACAGGGGTCACTCAGCCCCAGCATTTT
CDR3: CASSQLLGTGVTQPQHF

D: NA
size: few
V: TRBV11-1
J: TRBJ1-2
DNA: TGTGCCAGCAGCGCCCGGGACCAAAGGGGCTACACCTTC
CDR3: CASSARDQRGYTF

D: TRBD2
size: few
V: TRBV24-1
J: TRBJ2-3
DNA: TGTGCCACCAGTGATGCGACTAGCGGGCAAGATACGCAGTATTTT
CDR3: CATSDATSGQDTQYF

D: TRBD1
size: NA
V: TRBV7-9
J: TRBJ1-4
DNA: TGTGCCAGCAGGCTGACAGGGGGAAATGAAAAACTGTTTTTT
CDR3: CASRLTGGNEKLFF

D: NA
size: NA
V: TRBV28
J: TRBJ2-6
DNA: TGTGCCAGCAGTTCCGGGGGCGTCTCTGGGGCCAACGTCCTGACTTTC
CDR3: CASSSGGVSGANVLTF

D: NA
size: NA
V: TRBV20-1
J: TRBJ2-7
DNA: TGCAGTGCTAGAGAAAGGCTCCCCTTTTCCTACGAGCAGTACTTC
CDR3: CSARERLPFSYEQYF

D: NA
size: NA
V: TRBV7-8
J: TRBJ1-6
DNA: TGTGCCAGCAGCTTACGGCAGGGGAGTTCATCCCTCCACTTT
CDR3: CASSLRQGSSSLHF

D: NA
size: NA
V: TRBV19
J: TRBJ2-4
DNA: TGTGCCAGTAGTCGGCAAGGCAAAAACATTCAGTACTTC
CDR3: CASSRQGKNIQYF

D: NA
size: NA
V: TRBV12-3/TRBV12-4
J: TRBJ2-1
DNA: TGTGCCAGCAGTTTAAAGGGTTTGGTAACGGGGAGCAATGAGCAGTTCTTC
CDR3: CASSLKGLVTGSNEQFF

D: TRBD1
size: NA
V: TRBV27
J: TRBJ2-7
DNA: TGTGCCAGCAGGGGACAGGGGTCCCGCTCCTACGAGCAGTACTTC
CDR3: CASRGQGSRSYEQYF

D: TRBD2
size: NA
V: TRBV12-3/TRBV12-4
J: TRBJ2-3
DNA: TGTGCCAGCAGTTTAGCAGCCGGACTAGGGGTGCAGTATTTT
CDR3: CASSLAAGLGVQYF

D: NA
size: NA
V: TRBV20-1
J: TRBJ2-7
DNA: TGCAGTGCTAGAGAAGGGCGGGGACACCACGAGCAGTACTTC
CDR3: CSAREGRGHHEQYF

D: NA
size: NA
V: TRBV5-1
J: TRBJ2-3
DNA: TGCGCCACCCACCCGACGGGCCCCGGCACAGATACGCAGTATTTT
CDR3: CATHPTGPGTDTQYF

D: NA
size: NA
V: TRBV27
J: TRBJ2-1
DNA: TGTGCCAGCAGTTTGCCCGGACAGTCTTACAATGAGCAGTTCTTC
CDR3: CASSLPGQSYNEQFF

D: NA
size: NA
V: TRBV7-2
J: TRBJ2-1
DNA: TGTGCCAGCAGCTTAGACCCCCTAGCCAATTACAATGAGCAGTTCTTC
CDR3: CASSLDPLANYNEQFF

D: NA
size: NA
V: TRBV29-1
J: TRBJ1-2
DNA: TGCAGCGTTGAAGACTCTCGTTATGGCTACACCTTC
CDR3: CSVEDSRYGYTF

D: TRBD1
size: NA
V: TRBV13
J: TRBJ2-7
DNA: TGTGCCAGCAGCGAGACGACAGGGACCTACGAGCAGTACTTC
CDR3: CASSETTGTYEQYF

D: NA
size: many
V: TRBV2
J: TRBJ2-7
DNA: TGTGCCAGCAGGGCCTTTTACGAGCAGTACTTC
CDR3: CASRAFYEQYF

D: NA
size: NA
V: TRBV19
J: TRBJ2-4
DNA: TGTGCCAGTACCAGCAGGTCGAACATTCAGTACTTC
CDR3: CASTSRSNIQYF

D: TRBD1
size: NA
V: TRBV10-3
J: TRBJ2-7
DNA: TGTGCCATCAGTGAGTCGACCGGGACAGTGCGGCTTCAGTACTTC
CDR3: CAISESTGTVRLQYF

D: NA
size: NA
V: TRBV2
J: TRBJ1-1
DNA: TGTGCCAGCACAACTACTATTAGCACTGAAGCTTTCTTT
CDR3: CASTTTISTEAFF

D: TRBD2
size: NA
V: TRBV20-1
J: TRBJ2-1
DNA: TGCAGTACTAGACGGGCAGCGGGAGGGAACAATGAGCAGTTCTTC
CDR3: CSTRRAAGGNNEQFF

D: NA
size: once
V: TRBV9
J: TRBJ2-4
DNA: TGTGCCAGCAGCCCTGGGGGCGCTAACTACAAGCAGTACTTC
CDR3: CASSPGGANYKQYF

D: NA
size: NA
V: TRBV2
J: TRBJ2-4
DNA: TGTGCCAGCAGTGGGGTGGGTGGCAGAAGCTCCTACAATGAGCAGTACTTC
CDR3: CASSGVGGRSSYNEQYF

D: TRBD2
size: NA
V: TRBV2
J: TRBJ2-5
DNA: TGTGCCAGCAAGGGTGATAGCGGGAGCATGGAGACCCAGTACTTC
CDR3: CASKGDSGSMETQYF

D: TRBD2
size: NA
V: TRBV13
J: TRBJ2-1
DNA: TGTGCCAGCAGTGCAGGACTAGTGATCAATGAGCAGTTCTTC
CDR3: CASSAGLVINEQFF

D: TRBD1
size: few
V: TRBV29-1
J: TRBJ2-7
DNA: TGCAGCGCCCGACGGGACAGGGGTTCCTACGAGCAGTACTTC
CDR3: CSARRDRGSYEQYF

D: TRBD2
size: few
V: TRBV9
J: TRBJ2-4
DNA: TGTGCCAGCAGCTGGACTAGCGGGAACTATGAGCAGTACTTC
CDR3: CASSWTSGNYEQYF

D: NA
size: NA
V: TRBV2
J: TRBJ2-1
DNA: TGTGCCAGCCGAAGACTCAGGGGCAATGAGCAGTTCTTC
CDR3: CASRRLRGNEQFF

D: NA
size: NA
V: TRBV12-3/TRBV12-4
J: TRBJ1-2
DNA: TGTGCCAGCACTGGCATGGCTACGGGGGGCGAGAGGTATGGCTACACCTTC
CDR3: CASTGMATGGERYGYTF

D: NA
size: few
V: TRBV6-6
J: TRBJ2-1
DNA: TGTGCCAGCAGTTACCTGCTCACCGGCAATGAGCAGTTCTTC
CDR3: CASSYLLTGNEQFF

D: NA
size: NA
V: TRBV27
J: TRBJ1-2
DNA: TGTGCCAGCAGTTCCTGGAAGGGAGGCCTCTATGGCTACACCTTC
CDR3: CASSSWKGGLYGYTF

D: TRBD2
size: NA
V: TRBV7-3
J: TRBJ2-3
DNA: TGTGCCAGCAGCTCTGGACTAAGCGGGAGGTTAGATACGCAGTATTTT
CDR3: CASSSGLSGRLDTQYF

D: NA
size: NA
V: TRBV28
J: TRBJ2-4
DNA: TGTGCCAGCAGTCCCGCAACGGGACCGGAGCAGTACTTC
CDR3: CASSPATGPEQYF

D: NA
size: NA
V: TRBV12-3/TRBV12-4
J: TRBJ2-6
DNA: TGTGCCAGCAGTTTCCGGGGTAAGAGCTCTGGGGCCAACGTCCTGACTTTC
CDR3: CASSFRGKSSGANVLTF

D: NA
size: NA
V: TRBV6-5
J: TRBJ1-1
DNA: TGTGCCAGCAGTCCCCGCGGTCTCGCGGTCACTGAAGCTTTCTTT
CDR3: CASSPRGLAVTEAFF

D: TRBD1
size: few
V: TRBV12-3/TRBV12-4
J: TRBJ1-2
DNA: TGTGCCAGCAGTTTTAGACAGGGTGGCTCGGGCTACACCTTC
CDR3: CASSFRQGGSGYTF

D: NA
size: NA
V: TRBV20-1
J: TRBJ1-1
DNA: TGCAGTGCTCCCTCAAGGGGGATGAACACTGGAGCTTTCTTT
CDR3: CSAPSRGMNTGAFF

D: TRBD2
size: NA
V: TRBV7-2
J: TRBJ2-1
DNA: TGTGCCAGCAGAGGGCCAACCGGGACTAGCAGCTTCTATGAGCAGTTCTTC
CDR3: CASRGPTGTSSFYEQFF

D: NA
size: NA
V: TRBV12-3/TRBV12-4
J: TRBJ2-3
DNA: TGTGCCAGCAGTTTCGGAGTAGGGCTCACAGATACGCAGTATTTT
CDR3: CASSFGVGLTDTQYF

D: NA
size: few
V: TRBV6-1
J: TRBJ2-1
DNA: TGTGCCAGCACATCCGGGACTGGCTACAATGAGCAGTTCTTC
CDR3: CASTSGTGYNEQFF

D: NA
size: NA
V: TRBV24-1
J: TRBJ2-4
DNA: TGTGCCACCAGTGACCCTCTCAGGGACCGGAACATTCAGTACTTC
CDR3: CATSDPLRDRNIQYF

D: TRBD1
size: NA
V: TRBV29-1
J: TRBJ1-5
DNA: TGCAGCGTTGCCCAGGGGGTGTTCAATCAGCCCCAGCATTTT
CDR3: CSVAQGVFNQPQHF

D: NA
size: few
V: TRBV29-1
J: TRBJ2-1
DNA: TGCAGCTTGACTGCCCTCGGTGAGCAGTTCTTC
CDR3: CSLTALGEQFF

D: TRBD1
size: NA
V: TRBV12-3/TRBV12-4
J: TRBJ1-1
DNA: TGTGCCAGCAGATCAGGGGGGAGCACTGAAGCTTTCTTT
CDR3: CASRSGGSTEAFF